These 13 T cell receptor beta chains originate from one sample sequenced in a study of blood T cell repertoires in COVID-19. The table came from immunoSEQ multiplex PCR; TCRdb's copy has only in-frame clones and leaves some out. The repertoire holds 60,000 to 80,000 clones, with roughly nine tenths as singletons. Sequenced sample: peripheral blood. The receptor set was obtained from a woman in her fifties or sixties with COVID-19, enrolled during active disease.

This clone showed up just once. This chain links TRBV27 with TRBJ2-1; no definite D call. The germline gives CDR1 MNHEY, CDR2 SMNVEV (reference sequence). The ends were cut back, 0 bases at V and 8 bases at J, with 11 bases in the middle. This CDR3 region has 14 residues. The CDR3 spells CASSLSVAFDEQFF. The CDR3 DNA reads TGTGCCAGCAGTTTATCGGTAGCATTCGATGAGCAGTTCTTC.

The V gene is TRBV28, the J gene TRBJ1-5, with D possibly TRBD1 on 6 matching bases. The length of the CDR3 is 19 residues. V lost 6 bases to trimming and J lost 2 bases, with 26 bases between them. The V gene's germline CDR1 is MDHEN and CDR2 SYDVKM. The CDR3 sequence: CASRPLYGGGSVGNQPQHF. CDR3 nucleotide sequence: TGTGCCAGCAGACCTCTATACGGGGGGGGCTCGGTGGGCAATCAGCCCCAGCATTTT.

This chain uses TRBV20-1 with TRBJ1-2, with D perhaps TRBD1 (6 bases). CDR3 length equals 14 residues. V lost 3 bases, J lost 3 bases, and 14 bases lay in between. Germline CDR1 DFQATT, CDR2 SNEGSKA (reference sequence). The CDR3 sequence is CSASRDTAYYGYTF. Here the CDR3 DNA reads TGCAGTGCTAGTAGGGACACGGCGTACTATGGCTACACCTTC.

The CDR3 is CASTTDSRVNSPLHF. The DNA for the CDR3 is TGTGCCAGCACCACAGACAGTCGCGTTAATTCACCCCTCCACTTT. The chain employs TRBV28 and TRBJ1-6, with TRBD1 as a possible D gene (5 bases). The CDR3 totals 15 residues. The germline V gene has CDR1 MDHEN and CDR2 SYDVKM. Trimming left V 7 bases short and J 6 bases short, with 16 bases between.

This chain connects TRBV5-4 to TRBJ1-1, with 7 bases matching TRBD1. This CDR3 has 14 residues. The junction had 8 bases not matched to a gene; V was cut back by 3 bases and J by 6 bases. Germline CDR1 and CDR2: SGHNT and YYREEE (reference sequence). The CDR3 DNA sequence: TGTGCCAGCAGCTCCATGGCACAGGGGTCTGAAGCTTTCTTT. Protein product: CASSSMAQGSEAFF.

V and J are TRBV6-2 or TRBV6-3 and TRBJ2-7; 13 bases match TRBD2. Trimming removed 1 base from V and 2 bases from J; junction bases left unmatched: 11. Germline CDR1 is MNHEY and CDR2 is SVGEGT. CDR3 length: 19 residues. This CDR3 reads CASSYLGLAGSGGPYEQYF. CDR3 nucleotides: TGTGCCAGCAGTTACTTGGGACTAGCGGGATCCGGAGGGCCCTACGAGCAGTACTTC.

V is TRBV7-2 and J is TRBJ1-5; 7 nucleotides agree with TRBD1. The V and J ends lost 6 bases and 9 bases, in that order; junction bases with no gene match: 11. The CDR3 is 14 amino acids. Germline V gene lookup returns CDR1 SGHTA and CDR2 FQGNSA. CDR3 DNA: TGTGCCAGCAGTAGACAGGGTGGAAAAGGGCCCCAGCATTTT. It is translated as CASSRQGGKGPQHF.

CDR3 in amino acids: CASSRTPDYGYTF. The DNA of the CDR3 is TGTGCCAGCAGTCGGACACCCGACTATGGCTACACCTTC. The V and J genes are TRBV6-5 and TRBJ1-2; possibly TRBD1 for D (5 bases). Deletions cut 5 bases from V and 3 bases from J, with 10 bases between. The CDR3 has 13 amino acids. The germline V gene has CDR1 MNHEY and CDR2 SVGAGI.

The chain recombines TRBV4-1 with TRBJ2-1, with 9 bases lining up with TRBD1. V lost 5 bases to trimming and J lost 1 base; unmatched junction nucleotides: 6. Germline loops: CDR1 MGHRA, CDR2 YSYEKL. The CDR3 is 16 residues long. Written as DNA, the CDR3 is TGCGCCAGCAGCGCCTCCGGGACAGGGTCCTACAATGAGCAGTTCTTC. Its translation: CASSASGTGSYNEQFF.

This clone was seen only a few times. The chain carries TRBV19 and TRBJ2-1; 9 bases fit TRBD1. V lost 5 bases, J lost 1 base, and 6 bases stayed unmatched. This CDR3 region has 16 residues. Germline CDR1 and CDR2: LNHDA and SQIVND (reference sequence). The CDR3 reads CASSPGTGWSYNEQFF. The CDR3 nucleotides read TGTGCCAGTAGTCCCGGGACAGGGTGGTCCTACAATGAGCAGTTCTTC.

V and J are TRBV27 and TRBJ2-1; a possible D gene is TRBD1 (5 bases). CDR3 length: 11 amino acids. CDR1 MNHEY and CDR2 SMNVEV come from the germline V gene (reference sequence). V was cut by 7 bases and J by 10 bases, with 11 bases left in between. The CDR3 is CASTATGEQFF. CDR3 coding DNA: TGTGCCAGCACCGCCACAGGCGAGCAGTTCTTC.

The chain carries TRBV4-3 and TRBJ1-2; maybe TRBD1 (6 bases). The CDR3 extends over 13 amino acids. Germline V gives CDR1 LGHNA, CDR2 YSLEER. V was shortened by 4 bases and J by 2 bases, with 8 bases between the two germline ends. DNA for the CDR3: TGCGCCAGCAGCCCAGGGGTCAACTATGGCTACACCTTC. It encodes CASSPGVNYGYTF.

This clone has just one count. The CDR3 sequence: CASSVEEGTSGYNEQFF. The CDR3 nucleotides read TGTGCCAGCAGCGTAGAGGAGGGGACTAGCGGCTACAATGAGCAGTTCTTC. The chain has TRBV9 and TRBJ2-1; 11 bases line up with TRBD2. The CDR3 covers 17 residues. Germline trimming cut 0 bases from V and 3 bases from J; bases unmatched to any gene: 5. Per the germline V gene, CDR1 is SGDLS and CDR2 is YYNGEE.